This T cell receptor (beta chain) is drawn from a study of blood T cell repertoires in COVID-19. As for the study in general: There were acute and convalescent COVID-19 samples, and they came from the United States, Italy and Spain. Sample material is recorded as cDNA or gDNA derived from T cells, B-cell-depleted T cells, or PBMCs.

Authors' methods: Counts of nucleated cells, estimated from reference gene primer amplification, were obtained. Assay used: immunoSEQ multiplex PCR; TCRdb lists only in-frame clones, some missing. V and J calls and clone size are given by that table; D and trimming were obtained from the DNA. The table shows more than 300,000 clones, with 86% occurring only once. CDR1 is MGHRA, CDR2 YSYEKL, per germline. V trimming: 0 bases; J trimming: 4 bases; junction bases outside the gene matches: 3. The CDR3 is 15 residues long. The receptor comes from a woman in her forties or fifties with acute or convalescent COVID-19. The chain recombines TRBV4-1 with TRBJ1-2; 9 bases fit TRBD1. Sequencing was performed on peripheral blood. For the CDR3, the DNA is TGCGCCAGCAGCCAAGAGACAGGGGGACCCTATGGCTACACCTTC. It yields the protein CASSQETGGPYGYTF.